This T cell receptor (beta chain) was recorded in a study of blood T cell repertoires in COVID-19 (TCRdb year 2020). Background for the entire study: Samples covering the acute and convalescent phases of COVID-19 were provided by collaborators in the United States, Italy and Spain. The material from the prospective study consisted of cDNA or gDNA derived from T cells, B-cell-depleted T cells, or PBMCs. The sample metadata nearly always contained a de-identified subject ID, COVID-19 status, age in years and sex. Subjects who had been exposed to COVID-19, were actively infected with it, or had recovered from it provided the deeply sampled blood TCRbeta repertoires that made up the dataset. Samples were obtained from the ongoing ImmuneRACE study (first 160 participants) and from 1,254 subjects provided by 6 global collaborators. A freely available public database, intended as a resource for researchers studying the immune response to SARS-CoV-2, is where the repertoires were released. Where available, HLA class I and class II types were taken from metadata supplied by the sample provider and were not determined by assay-based typing. Paper-wide results and their limitations: How much clinical and demographic metadata was included differed by source and by participant, and the metadata was provided uncurated.

From the cysteine through the phenylalanine, the CDR3 covers 16 amino acids. The kept DNA is CDR3 alone, 48 bases in frame from the first base. According to the germline V gene (reference sequence), CDR1 reads SGHNT and CDR2 reads YYREEE. V is pruned by 0 bases and J by 2 bases, leaving 2 bases of the junction without a gene match. The collaborating institutions used their own protocols to collect whole blood in K2EDTA tubes. For TCRbeta analysis, collaborators shipped samples in one of three forms: frozen whole blood, isolated PBMCs, or DNA extracted from either of those sample types. As for this clone: Its antigen is currently not known. No much larger clone exists at a distance of one base, and base qualities are not known.

TCRbeta CDR3 regions were amplified from genomic DNA using the immunoSEQ Assay, a bias-controlled multiplex PCR. Per the authors' processing: Nucleated cell counts per sample were estimated from amplification of reference gene primers within the assay. To quantify the absolute abundance of each unique TCRbeta CDR3 rearrangement, sequence reads were collapsed and filtered. For each sample, productive Simpson clonality was calculated by taking the square root of Simpson's diversity index across productive rearrangements. TCRdb re-hosts the immuneACCESS table, in-frame sequences only. Its copies lack some clones; in the studies checked, an unresolved V gene accounts for under half of them, and the cause for the rest is not known. D and trimming were read from the DNA, whereas the V and J calls and clone size are those reported in that table. Here the sample has around 620,000 clones; 85% to 90% occur a single time. The ten largest clones add up to about 0.24% of the sample.

The V gene is TRBV5-4 and the J gene is TRBJ2-1, and 10 bases in between align with TRBD2. The specimen was peripheral blood. The TCR comes from a woman in her late teens or twenties with acute or convalescent COVID-19. The nucleotide sequence reads TGTGCCAGCAGCTTGGGAGCGGGGGGGGCCTACAATGAGCAGTTCTTC. This gives the protein CASSLGAGGAYNEQFF.